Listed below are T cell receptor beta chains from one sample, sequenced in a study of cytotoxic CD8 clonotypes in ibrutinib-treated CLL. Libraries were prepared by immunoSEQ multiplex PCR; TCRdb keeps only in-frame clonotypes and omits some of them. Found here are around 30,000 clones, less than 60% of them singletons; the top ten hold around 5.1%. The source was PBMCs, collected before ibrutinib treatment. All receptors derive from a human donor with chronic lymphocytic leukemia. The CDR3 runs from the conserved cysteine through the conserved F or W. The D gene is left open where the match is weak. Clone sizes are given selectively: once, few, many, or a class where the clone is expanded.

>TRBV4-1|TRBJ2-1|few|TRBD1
CASSQERTGYYNEQFF
TGCGCCAGCAGCCAAGAAAGGACAGGGTACTACAATGAGCAGTTCTTC
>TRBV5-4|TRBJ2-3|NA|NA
CASSLKLASTDTQYF
TGTGCCAGCAGCTTGAAGCTGGCTAGCACAGATACGCAGTATTTT
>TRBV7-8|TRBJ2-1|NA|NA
CASSWDTVDYNEQFF
TGTGCCAGCAGCTGGGACACGGTGGACTACAATGAGCAGTTCTTC
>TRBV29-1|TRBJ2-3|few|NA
CSVFTDTQYF
TGCAGCGTTTTTACAGATACGCAGTATTTT
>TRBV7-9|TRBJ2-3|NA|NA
CASSLGPNTDTQYF
TGTGCCAGCAGCTTAGGACCCAACACAGATACGCAGTATTTT
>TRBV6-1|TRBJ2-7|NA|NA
CASSEAGWEQYF
TGTGCCAGCAGTGAAGCGGGCTGGGAGCAGTACTTC
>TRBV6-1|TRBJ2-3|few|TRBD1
CASSDGQGADTQYF
TGTGCCAGCAGTGACGGACAGGGGGCAGATACGCAGTATTTT
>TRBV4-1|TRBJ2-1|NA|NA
CASSQITHYHNEQFF
TGCGCCAGCAGCCAAATTACCCACTACCACAATGAGCAGTTCTTC
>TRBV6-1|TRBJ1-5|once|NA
CASSSRVNQPQHF
TGTGCCAGCAGTAGCCGTGTCAATCAGCCCCAGCATTTT
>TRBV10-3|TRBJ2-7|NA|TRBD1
CAISDPTGPSYEQYF
TGTGCCATCAGTGACCCGACAGGGCCCTCCTACGAGCAGTACTTC
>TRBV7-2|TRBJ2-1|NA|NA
CASKPGPPNEQFF
TGTGCCAGCAAGCCGGGCCCACCCAATGAGCAGTTCTTC
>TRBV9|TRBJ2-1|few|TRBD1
CASSPRTGGIVGQFF
TGTGCCAGCAGCCCCCGGACAGGTGGAATTGTGGGGCAGTTCTTC
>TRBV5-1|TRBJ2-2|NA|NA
CASSLAGTGLGTGELFF
TGCGCCAGCAGCTTGGCGGGGACAGGACTAGGGACCGGGGAGCTGTTTTTT
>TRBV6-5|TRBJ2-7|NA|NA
CASSSGVSYEQYF
TGTGCCAGCAGTTCGGGGGTTTCCTACGAGCAGTACTTC
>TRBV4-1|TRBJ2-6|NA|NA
CASSQVGALSGANVLTF
TGCGCCAGCAGCCAAGTCGGGGCACTCTCTGGGGCCAACGTCCTGACTTTC
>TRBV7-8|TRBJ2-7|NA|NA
CASSSNPTTSLGHEQYF
TGTGCCAGCAGCTCTAACCCCACGACATCCCTTGGCCACGAGCAGTACTTC
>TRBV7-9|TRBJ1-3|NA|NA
CASSLAGGNTIYF
TGTGCCAGCAGCTTAGCGGGGGGAAACACCATATATTTT
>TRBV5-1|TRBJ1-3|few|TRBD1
CASSFVPRGYSGNTIYF
TGCGCCAGCAGCTTTGTGCCCAGGGGGTACTCTGGAAACACCATATATTTT
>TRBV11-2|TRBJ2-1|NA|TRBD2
CASSLSLASGAYEQFF
TGTGCCAGCAGCTTATCTCTCGCTAGCGGGGCATACGAGCAGTTCTTC
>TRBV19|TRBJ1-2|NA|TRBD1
CASRAQGKDGYTF
TGTGCCAGTAGGGCACAGGGGAAGGATGGCTACACCTTC